This passage covers 25 T cell receptor beta chains from one sample sequenced in a study of a mutant IDH1 vaccine in newly diagnosed glioma. Indicated time point: week 11, during vaccination. Doses comprised 300 ug of mutant IDH1 20-mer peptide each, plus topical imiquimod. The antigens of these receptors remain unknown. Sequencing was performed with immunoSEQ multiplex PCR; in TCRdb, only in-frame clones are kept and a portion is missing. The repertoire holds under 55,000 clones, with about 91% as singletons. Sequenced material: PBMCs, taken from a glioma patient whose treatment included an IDH1 peptide vaccine. The receptors were gathered from a man aged 50 to 59 with glioma.

The CDR3 here is CASRADRGSNQPQHF. The CDR3 bases are TGTGCCAGCAGAGCGGACAGGGGTAGCAATCAGCCCCAGCATTTT. This chain joins TRBV6-1 and TRBJ1-5; 9 nucleotides line up with TRBD1. The CDR3 loop spans 15 amino acids. CDR1 MNHNS and CDR2 SASEGT come from the germline V gene. The J segment lost 0 bases and the V segment lost 6 bases, leaving 3 bases of the junction unmatched.

This CDR3 is CAWSPKGTGELFF. The CDR3 nucleotides read TGTGCCTGGAGCCCGAAAGGGACCGGGGAGCTGTTTTTT. The V call is TRBV30, the J call TRBJ2-2; D not certain. V gave up 3 bases and J gave up 5 bases, with 10 bases separating them. Germline loops: CDR1 GTSNPN, CDR2 SVGIG (reference sequence). The CDR3 contains 13 residues.

The rearrangement joins TRBV6-4 to TRBJ1-1; unclear D gene. Per germline, CDR1 MRHNA and CDR2 SNTAGT. Trimming stripped 4 bases from V and 0 bases from J, with 6 bases between. There are 13 residues in the CDR3. The CDR3 DNA sequence: TGTGCCAGCAGTGTGCGGCTGAACACTGAAGCTTTCTTT. Its protein product is CASSVRLNTEAFF.

This rearrangement joins TRBV28 to TRBJ2-5, with D perhaps TRBD1 (6 bases). Trimming took 5 bases from V and 5 from J, leaving 18 bases between them. The CDR3 has 15 residues. Germline V gene lookup returns CDR1 MDHEN and CDR2 SYDVKM. The CDR3 DNA reads TGTGCCAGCAGTCAGTTCAGGGGTCTGGCGGAGACCCAGTACTTC. It is translated as CASSQFRGLAETQYF.

CDR3 sequence: CATSRGVTGDYGYTF. The CDR3 DNA reads TGTGCCACCAGCAGAGGGGTGACGGGTGACTATGGCTACACCTTC. The chain uses TRBV15 and TRBJ1-2; D unresolved. Per germline, CDR1 LNHNV and CDR2 YYDKDF (reference sequence). The CDR3 runs to 15 residues. The V end lost 1 base, the J end lost 3 bases, and 12 bases lay between the germline ends.

This chain links TRBV5-6 with TRBJ2-6; D is ambiguous. Germline values: CDR1 SGHDT, CDR2 YYEEEE. This CDR3 is built from 17 residues. The germline V and J ends were trimmed by 1 base and 3 bases, with 14 bases remaining between them. Here the CDR3 reads CASSLPGALFGANVLTF. CDR3 sequence (DNA): TGTGCCAGCAGCTTGCCAGGAGCCCTGTTTGGGGCCAACGTCCTGACTTTC.

The genes are TRBV7-9 and TRBJ1-5, with TRBD1 matching 11 bases. This CDR3 has 15 residues. Germline V CDR1 and CDR2: SEHNR, FQNEAQ (reference sequence). V lost 5 bases and J lost 6; bases outside the gene matches: 6. The CDR3 loop is CASSRGDRGTQPQHF. The CDR3 coding sequence is TGTGCCAGCAGCCGAGGGGACAGGGGGACTCAGCCCCAGCATTTT.

The chain is built from TRBV6-4 and TRBJ1-1, with 9 bases fitting TRBD1. The CDR3 extends over 16 amino acids. Looked up from germline, CDR1 is MRHNA and CDR2 is SNTAGT. The V and J ends lost 6 bases and 1 base, in that order; junction bases with no gene match: 9. The CDR3 DNA reads as TGTGCCAGCAGCTCGGGGACAGGGCCCCGGAACACTGAAGCTTTCTTT. It is translated as CASSSGTGPRNTEAFF.

This clone was counted only a few times. The CDR3 DNA reads as TGTGCCAGCAAACCCGTCAGGGACACTGAAGCTTTCTTT. Encoded protein: CASKPVRDTEAFF. The chain has TRBV28 and TRBJ1-1; a weak D match, TRBD1 (5 bases). The germline CDR1 and CDR2 sequences are MDHEN and SYDVKM. The CDR3 length is 13 residues. V was shortened by 7 bases and J by 3 bases, with 12 bases between the two germline ends.

The chain couples TRBV7-9 to TRBJ1-2, with 7 positions matching TRBD1. CDR1 is SEHNR and CDR2 is FQNEAQ in the germline V gene (reference sequence). This CDR3 has 15 residues. Unmatched junction bases numbered 10, after V lost 1 base and J lost 8 bases. CDR3 residues: CASSLGGDREGGYTF. The DNA of the CDR3 is TGTGCCAGCAGCTTAGGGGGAGACAGGGAAGGCGGCTACACCTTC.

The chain is built from TRBV5-6 and TRBJ2-6, with a possible D match to TRBD2 (5 bases). Between the trimmed V and J ends, which lost 0 bases and 4 bases, there was a span of 11 bases. This CDR3 region has 16 residues. Germline lookup yields CDR1 SGHDT and CDR2 YYEEEE. CDR3 DNA sequence: TGTGCCAGCAGCTTGGTTTGGGAGTCCGGGGCCAACGTCCTGACTTTC. It codes for CASSLVWESGANVLTF.

The V and J genes are TRBV7-3 and TRBJ2-1; possible D gene TRBD1, 5 bases. The ends were cut back, 2 bases at V and 2 bases at J, with 13 bases in the middle. Germline V gene data show CDR1 as SGHTA and CDR2 as FQGTGA. The CDR3 totals 16 residues. The CDR3 here is CASSLVSRTTYNEQFF. CDR3 DNA sequence: TGTGCCAGCAGCTTAGTTAGTAGGACAACCTACAATGAGCAGTTCTTC.

The chain has TRBV29-1 and TRBJ1-3; the D is unclear. This CDR3 is built from 14 residues. V lost 5 bases and J lost 0, with 11 bases in between. The germline V gene has CDR1 SQVTM and CDR2 ANQGSEA. In DNA form, the CDR3 reads TGCAGCGTTCTCAGTCCCGACTCTGGAAACACCATATATTTT. Amino acids: CSVLSPDSGNTIYF.

By share, this clone ranks as medium-sized. The V gene is TRBV7-9, the J gene TRBJ1-1; no clear D. The germline CDR1 and CDR2 sequences are SEHNR and FQNEAQ (reference sequence). Trimming shortened V by 7 bases and J by 2 bases, and 8 bases separated the two germline ends. The CDR3 length is 12 residues. The CDR3 spells CASTRGNTEAFF. The CDR3 bases are TGTGCCAGCACCCGGGGAAACACTGAAGCTTTCTTT.

V is TRBV27 and J is TRBJ2-7; D might be TRBD1 (6 bases). Trimming took 10 bases from V and 2 from J, leaving 15 bases between them. This CDR3 spans 13 amino acids. From germline, CDR1 is MNHEY and CDR2 SMNVEV (reference sequence). The CDR3 sequence: CAIAPDSTYEQYF. The CDR3 DNA is TGTGCCATCGCCCCGGACAGCACCTACGAGCAGTACTTC.

The chain uses TRBV19 and TRBJ2-7, with D perhaps TRBD2 (5 bases). From germline, CDR1 is LNHDA and CDR2 SQIVND (reference sequence). The CDR3 covers 14 residues. Trimming stripped 4 bases from V and 0 bases from J, with 10 bases between. This CDR3 is CASSNTGSSYEQYF. The CDR3 bases are TGTGCCAGTAGTAATACGGGGAGCTCCTACGAGCAGTACTTC. Variable domain in full (rest from reference TRBV19 and TRBJ2-7): DGGITQSPKYLFRKEGQNVTLSCEQNLNHDAMYWYRQDPGQGLRLIYYSQIVNDFQKGDIAEGYSVSREKKESFPLTVTSAQKNPTAFYLCASSNTGSSYEQYFGPGTRLTVT.

This clone was seen a single time. The V and J genes are TRBV2 and TRBJ1-6; D is perhaps TRBD1 (5 bases). V dropped 3 bases and J dropped 0 bases, with 9 bases sitting between them. In germline, CDR1 is SNHLY, CDR2 FYNNEI. The CDR3 has 16 residues. The CDR3 region is CASSEGRSSYNSPLHF. The CDR3 bases are TGTGCCAGCAGTGAGGGACGAAGCTCCTATAATTCACCCCTCCACTTT.

The genes are TRBV4-2 and TRBJ2-1; TRBD1 agrees at 11 bases. The CDR3 is 14 residues long. J gave up 10 bases and V 5 bases, and 7 bases lay outside the gene matches. Germline values: CDR1 LGHNA, CDR2 YNFKEQ. CDR3 region: CASSWDRGTTEQFF. The CDR3 DNA sequence: TGTGCCAGCAGCTGGGACAGGGGGACAACCGAGCAGTTCTTC.

For the CDR3, the DNA is TGTGCCAGCAGCGCCCTCGGCGGGAGCTCCTACAATGAGCAGTTCTTC. As protein: CASSALGGSSYNEQFF. The chain recombines TRBV11-1 with TRBJ2-1, with 7 bases fitting TRBD2. Germline trimming cut 5 bases from V and 0 bases from J; bases unmatched to any gene: 7. The CDR3 length is 16 residues. Germline CDR1 and CDR2: SGHAT and FQDESV (reference sequence).

The rearrangement joins TRBV28 to TRBJ1-5; possibly TRBD1 for D (5 bases). CDR1 MDHEN and CDR2 SYDVKM come from the germline V gene. The CDR3 totals 15 residues. V gave up 2 bases and J gave up 3 bases, with 11 bases separating them. The DNA for the CDR3 is TGTGCCAGCAGTTTAGAAGGGGTTGACAATCAGCCCCAGCATTTT. Protein: CASSLEGVDNQPQHF.

The chain carries TRBV12-5 and TRBJ1-1; D perhaps matches TRBD1 (5 bases). Germline V gene data show CDR1 as LGHNT and CDR2 as FRNRAP. Trimming stripped 6 bases from V and 3 bases from J, with 5 bases between. This CDR3 has 11 amino acids. CDR3 nucleotide sequence: TGTGCTAGTGGGGGGGACACTGAAGCTTTCTTT. Translation: CASGGDTEAFF. Together with reference TRBV12-5 and TRBJ1-1, the CDR3 gives the full variable domain: DARVTQTPRHKVTEMGQEVTMRCQPILGHNTVFWYRQTMMQGLELLAYFRNRAPLDDSGMPKDRFSAEMPDATLATLKIQPSEPRDSAVYFCASGGDTEAFFGQGTRLTVV.

This clone was seen a handful of times. This chain uses TRBV4-3 with TRBJ2-3; D not resolved. The CDR3 loop spans 15 amino acids. Germline assignment: CDR1 LGHNA and CDR2 YSLEER. Between the trimmed V and J ends, which lost 8 bases and 2 bases, there was a span of 17 bases. CDR3 sequence (DNA): TGCGCCAGCGCACAGCAAGCAAGTAACACAGATACGCAGTATTTT. Translated: CASAQQASNTDTQYF.

The CDR3 sequence is CASSQDPFGENEQFF. DNA of the CDR3: TGCGCCAGCAGCCAAGATCCTTTCGGAGAGAATGAGCAGTTCTTC. This chain uses TRBV4-3 with TRBJ2-1; D gene uncertain. CDR3 length: 15 residues. Germline CDR1 and CDR2: LGHNA and YSLEER. Trimming stripped 0 bases from V and 7 bases from J, with 13 bases between.

V gene TRBV6-6 combines with J gene TRBJ1-4; weak D call: TRBD1 (5 bases). Germline lookup yields CDR1 MNHNY and CDR2 SVGAGI (reference sequence). This CDR3 comprises 13 residues. The V gene lost 7 bases and the J gene lost 12 bases, with 18 bases spanning the gap. The DNA for the CDR3 is TGTGCCAGCATTTTATCTCCCCCGGGGCAACTGTTTTTT. This codes for CASILSPPGQLFF.

The chain carries TRBV7-9 and TRBJ2-7, with TRBD2 as a possible D gene (7 bases). The CDR3 runs to 14 residues. The germline V gene has CDR1 SEHNR and CDR2 FQNEAQ (reference sequence). Trimming cost V 7 bases and J 4 bases, with 17 bases left between them. As DNA, the CDR3 is TGTGCCAGCACCCCGGGGGGCAGGGGTTACGAGCAGTACTTC. Translation gives CASTPGGRGYEQYF.